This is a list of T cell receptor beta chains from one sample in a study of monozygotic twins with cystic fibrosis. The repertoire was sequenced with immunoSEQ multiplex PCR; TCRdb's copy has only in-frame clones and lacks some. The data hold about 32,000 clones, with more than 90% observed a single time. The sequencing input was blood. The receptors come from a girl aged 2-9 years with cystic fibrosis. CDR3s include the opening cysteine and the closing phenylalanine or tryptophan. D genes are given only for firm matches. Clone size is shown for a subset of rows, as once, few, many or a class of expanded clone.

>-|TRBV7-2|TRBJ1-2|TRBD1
CASSQRQGSGYTF
TGTGCCAGCAGCCAGAGACAGGGTAGTGGCTACACCTTC
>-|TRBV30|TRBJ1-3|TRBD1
CAWSGTGGFGNTIYF
TGTGCCTGGAGCGGGACAGGGGGCTTTGGAAACACCATATATTTT
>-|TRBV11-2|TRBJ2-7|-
CASSFEGREQYF
TGTGCCAGCAGCTTTGAAGGACGCGAGCAGTACTTC
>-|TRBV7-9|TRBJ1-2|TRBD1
CASSIRQGRSYGYTF
TGTGCCAGCAGCATTCGACAGGGGCGCTCCTATGGCTACACCTTC
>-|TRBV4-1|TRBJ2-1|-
CASSQSAGGSGSIPYNEQFF
TGCGCCAGCAGCCAAAGTGCGGGTGGATCCGGGAGCATCCCCTACAATGAGCAGTTCTTC
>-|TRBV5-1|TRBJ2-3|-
CASSPRRTRGGDTQYF
TGCGCCAGCAGCCCGAGAAGGACGCGGGGTGGGGATACGCAGTATTTT
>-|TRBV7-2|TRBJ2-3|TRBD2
CASSFIAGVDPDTQYF
TGTGCCAGCAGCTTTATAGCGGGAGTGGATCCAGATACGCAGTATTTT
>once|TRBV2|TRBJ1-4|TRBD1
CASSTGGGTNEKLFF
TGTGCCAGCTCGACAGGGGGCGGAACTAATGAAAAACTGTTTTTT
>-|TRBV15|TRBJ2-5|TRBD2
CATSSAGGETQYF
TGTGCCACCAGCAGCGCGGGAGGGGAGACCCAGTACTTC
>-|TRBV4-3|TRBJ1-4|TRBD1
CASSQRQGRGEKLFF
TGCGCCAGCAGCCAGCGACAGGGGAGAGGTGAAAAACTGTTTTTT
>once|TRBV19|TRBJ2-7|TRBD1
CASGGQGGSDYEQYF
TGTGCCAGTGGGGGACAGGGCGGGTCCGATTACGAGCAGTACTTC
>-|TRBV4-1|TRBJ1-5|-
CASSESGGSNQPQHF
TGCGCCAGCAGTGAGTCCGGTGGAAGCAATCAGCCCCAGCATTTT
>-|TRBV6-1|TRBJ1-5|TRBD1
CASSELEGQGHQPQHF
TGTGCCAGCAGTGAATTAGAAGGACAGGGCCATCAGCCCCAGCATTTT
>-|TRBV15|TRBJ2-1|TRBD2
CATSRDGTMMVNEQFF
TGTGCCACCAGCAGAGACGGGACTATGATGGTGAATGAGCAGTTCTTC
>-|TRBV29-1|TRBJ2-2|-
CSFSPDPNTGELFF
TGCAGCTTTTCCCCAGATCCTAACACCGGGGAGCTGTTTTTT
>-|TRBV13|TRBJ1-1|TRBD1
CASSRTGGTEAFF
TGTGCCAGCAGCCGGACAGGGGGCACTGAAGCTTTCTTT
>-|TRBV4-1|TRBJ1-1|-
CASSQVPVSEAFF
TGCGCCAGCAGCCAAGTGCCGGTGTCTGAAGCTTTCTTT
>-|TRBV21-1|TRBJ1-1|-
CASKGERGRVMNTEAFF
TGTGCCAGCAAAGGGGAGAGGGGGCGAGTCATGAACACTGAAGCTTTCTTT
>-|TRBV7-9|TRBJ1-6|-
CASSPGQSYNSPLHF
TGTGCCAGCAGCCCAGGACAGAGCTATAATTCACCCCTCCACTTT
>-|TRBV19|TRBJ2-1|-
CASSMGRQEFTFYNEQFF
TGTGCCAGTAGTATGGGAAGACAGGAATTCACCTTCTACAATGAGCAGTTCTTC
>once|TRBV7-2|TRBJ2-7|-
CASSLGSGSRYEQYF
TGTGCCAGCAGCTTAGGTAGCGGAAGTCGTTACGAGCAGTACTTC
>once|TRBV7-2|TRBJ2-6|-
CASSLSSSRLTF
TGTGCCAGCAGCCTGTCATCAAGTAGGCTGACTTTC
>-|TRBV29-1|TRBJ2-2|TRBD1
CSVPRQGDGGELFF
TGCAGCGTGCCAAGGCAGGGGGATGGCGGGGAGCTGTTTTTT
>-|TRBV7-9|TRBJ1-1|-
CASSRLTSEAFF
TGTGCCAGCAGCCGACTGACAAGCGAAGCTTTCTTT
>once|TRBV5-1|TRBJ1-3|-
CASSVEAPGNTIYF
TGCGCCAGCAGCGTGGAGGCTCCTGGAAACACCATATATTTT
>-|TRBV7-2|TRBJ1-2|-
CASSHRRDGIYGYTF
TGTGCCAGCAGCCACCGAAGGGACGGGATATATGGCTACACCTTC
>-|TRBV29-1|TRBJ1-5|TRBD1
CSVIIGTGLYSNQPQHF
TGCAGCGTCATCATCGGGACAGGGCTTTATAGCAATCAGCCCCAGCATTTT
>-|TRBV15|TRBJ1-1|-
CATSRVVGLDTEAFF
TGTGCCACCAGCAGAGTGGTGGGGTTAGACACTGAAGCTTTCTTT
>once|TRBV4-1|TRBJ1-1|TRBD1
CASSQVGTGGAAEAFF
TGCGCCAGCAGCCAAGTCGGGACAGGGGGCGCGGCTGAAGCTTTCTTT
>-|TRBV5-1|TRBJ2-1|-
CASSPRSSTPRLNEQFF
TGCGCCAGCAGCCCCAGATCATCGACACCGCGGTTGAATGAGCAGTTCTTC
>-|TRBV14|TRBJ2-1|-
CASSQEDEQFF
TGTGCCAGCAGCCAAGAAGATGAGCAGTTCTTC
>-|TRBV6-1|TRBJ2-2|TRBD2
CASSEELAGGGNTGELFF
TGTGCCAGCAGTGAAGAACTAGCGGGGGGCGGAAACACCGGGGAGCTGTTTTTT
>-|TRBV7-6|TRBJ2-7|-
CASSPRGYEQYF
TGTGCCAGCAGCCCCCGAGGGTACGAGCAGTACTTC
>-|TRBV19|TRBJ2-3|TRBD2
CASSQPLAGEVDTQYF
TGTGCCAGTAGTCAACCCCTAGCGGGGGAAGTCGATACGCAGTATTTT
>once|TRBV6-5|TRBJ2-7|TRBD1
CASSPGQGVLDEQYF
TGTGCCAGCAGTCCGGGACAGGGTGTACTGGACGAGCAGTACTTC
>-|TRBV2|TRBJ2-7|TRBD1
CASTWDRGSYEQYF
TGTGCCAGCACTTGGGACAGGGGCTCCTACGAGCAGTACTTC
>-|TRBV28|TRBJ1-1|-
CASSLYAGENTEAFF
TGTGCCAGCAGTTTATACGCAGGGGAGAACACTGAAGCTTTCTTT
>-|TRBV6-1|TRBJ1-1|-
CASGELGGTEAFF
TGTGCCAGCGGAGAGCTTGGGGGCACTGAAGCTTTCTTT
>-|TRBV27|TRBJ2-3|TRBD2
CASSLYASGRGWGSTDTQYF
TGTGCCAGCAGTTTATATGCTAGCGGGAGGGGCTGGGGAAGCACAGATACGCAGTATTTT
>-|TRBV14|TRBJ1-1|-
CASSQERIGGTEAFF
TGTGCCAGCAGCCAAGAGCGAATTGGGGGCACTGAAGCTTTCTTT
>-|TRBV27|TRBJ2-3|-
CASSWRAGDTQYF
TGTGCCAGCAGTTGGAGAGCAGGTGATACGCAGTATTTT
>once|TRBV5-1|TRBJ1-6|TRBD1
CASSWITGQGNSPLHF
TGCGCCAGCAGTTGGATAACGGGACAGGGGAATTCACCCCTCCACTTT
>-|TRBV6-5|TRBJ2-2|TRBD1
CASSPGGIDTGELFF
TGTGCCAGCAGTCCAGGGGGAATCGACACCGGGGAGCTGTTTTTT
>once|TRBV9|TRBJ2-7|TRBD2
CASSSPGGLAGDEQYF
TGTGCCAGCAGCTCGCCCGGGGGGCTAGCGGGAGATGAGCAGTACTTC
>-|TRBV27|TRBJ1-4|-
CASSFARNEKLFF
TGTGCCAGCAGTTTTGCGAGGAATGAAAAACTGTTTTTT
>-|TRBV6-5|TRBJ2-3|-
CASSYTRAGFTDTQYF
TGTGCCAGCAGTTACACGCGGGCCGGATTCACAGATACGCAGTATTTT
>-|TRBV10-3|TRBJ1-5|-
CAISDGSNQPQHF
TGTGCCATCAGTGACGGTAGCAATCAGCCCCAGCATTTT
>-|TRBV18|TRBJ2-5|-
CASSPPDGGPSGETQYF
TGTGCCAGCTCACCACCGGACGGGGGGCCGTCCGGAGAGACCCAGTACTTC
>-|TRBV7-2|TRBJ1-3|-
CASSLLGGWQGRNTIYF
TGTGCCAGCAGCTTACTTGGGGGATGGCAGGGCAGAAACACCATATATTTT
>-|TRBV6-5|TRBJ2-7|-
CASSYSSRGSSYEQYF
TGTGCCAGCAGTTACTCTTCGCGGGGTAGCTCCTACGAGCAGTACTTC
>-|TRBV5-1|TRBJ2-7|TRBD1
CASSLGQGSYEQYF
TGCGCCAGCAGCTTAGGACAGGGTTCCTACGAGCAGTACTTC
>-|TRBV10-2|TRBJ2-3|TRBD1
CASVDRGTADTQYF
TGCGCCAGCGTGGACAGGGGGACAGCAGATACGCAGTATTTT
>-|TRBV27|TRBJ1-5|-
CASSLVGSNQPQHF
TGTGCCAGCAGTTTGGTAGGTAGCAATCAGCCCCAGCATTTT